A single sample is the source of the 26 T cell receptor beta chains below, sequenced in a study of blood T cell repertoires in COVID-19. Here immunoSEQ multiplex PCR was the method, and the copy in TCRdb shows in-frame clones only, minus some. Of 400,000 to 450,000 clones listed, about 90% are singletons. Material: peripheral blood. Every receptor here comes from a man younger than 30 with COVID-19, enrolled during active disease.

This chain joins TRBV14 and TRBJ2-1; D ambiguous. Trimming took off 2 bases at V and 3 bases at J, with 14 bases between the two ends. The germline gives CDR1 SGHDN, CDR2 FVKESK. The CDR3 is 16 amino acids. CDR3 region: CASSQIAERSYNEQFF. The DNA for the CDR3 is TGTGCCAGCAGCCAAATCGCGGAACGTAGCTACAATGAGCAGTTCTTC.

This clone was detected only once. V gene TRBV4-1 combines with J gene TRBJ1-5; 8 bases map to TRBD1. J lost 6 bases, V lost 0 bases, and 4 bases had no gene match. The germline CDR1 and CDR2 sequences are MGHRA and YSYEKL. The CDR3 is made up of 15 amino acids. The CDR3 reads CASSQERQGRQPQHF. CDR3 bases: TGCGCCAGCAGCCAAGAGAGACAGGGGCGTCAGCCCCAGCATTTT.

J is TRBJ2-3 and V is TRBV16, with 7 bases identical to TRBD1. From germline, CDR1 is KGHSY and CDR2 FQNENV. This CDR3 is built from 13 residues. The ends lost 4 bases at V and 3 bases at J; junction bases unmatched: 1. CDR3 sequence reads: CASSRDRTDTQYF. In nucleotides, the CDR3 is TGTGCCAGCAGCCGGGACAGAACAGATACGCAGTATTTT.

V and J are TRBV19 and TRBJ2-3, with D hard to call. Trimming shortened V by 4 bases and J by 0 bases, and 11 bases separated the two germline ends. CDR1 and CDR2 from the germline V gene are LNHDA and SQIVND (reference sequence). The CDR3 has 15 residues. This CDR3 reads CASSSTDISTDTQYF. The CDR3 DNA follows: TGTGCCAGTAGTAGCACTGATATTAGCACAGATACGCAGTATTTT. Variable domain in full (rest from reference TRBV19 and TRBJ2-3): DGGITQSPKYLFRKEGQNVTLSCEQNLNHDAMYWYRQDPGQGLRLIYYSQIVNDFQKGDIAEGYSVSREKKESFPLTVTSAQKNPTAFYLCASSSTDISTDTQYFGPGTRLTVL.

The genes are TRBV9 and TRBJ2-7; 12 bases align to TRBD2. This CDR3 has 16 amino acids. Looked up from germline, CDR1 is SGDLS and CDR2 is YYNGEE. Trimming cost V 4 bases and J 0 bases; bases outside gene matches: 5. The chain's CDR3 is CASSLGLAGSSYEQYF. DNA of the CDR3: TGTGCCAGCAGCTTGGGACTAGCGGGTAGCTCCTACGAGCAGTACTTC.

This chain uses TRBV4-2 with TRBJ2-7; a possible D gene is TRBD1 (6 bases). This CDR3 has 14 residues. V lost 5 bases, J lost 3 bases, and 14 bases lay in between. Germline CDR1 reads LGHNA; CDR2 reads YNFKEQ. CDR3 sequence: CASSDPTGLYEQYF. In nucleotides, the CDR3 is TGTGCCAGCAGCGACCCTACAGGGCTCTACGAGCAGTACTTC.

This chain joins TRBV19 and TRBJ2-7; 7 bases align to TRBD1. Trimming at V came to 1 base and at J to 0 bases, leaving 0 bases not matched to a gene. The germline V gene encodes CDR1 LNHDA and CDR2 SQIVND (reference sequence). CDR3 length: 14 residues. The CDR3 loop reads CASSIGDSSYEQYF. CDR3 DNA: TGTGCCAGTAGTATAGGGGACAGCTCCTACGAGCAGTACTTC.

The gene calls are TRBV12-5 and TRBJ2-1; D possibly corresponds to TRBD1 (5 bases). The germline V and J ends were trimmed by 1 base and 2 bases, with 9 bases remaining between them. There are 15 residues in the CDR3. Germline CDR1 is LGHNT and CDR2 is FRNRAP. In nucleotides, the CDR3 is TGTGCTAGTGGTTTGGGGCAGGGAACCTACAATGAGCAGTTCTTC. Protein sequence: CASGLGQGTYNEQFF. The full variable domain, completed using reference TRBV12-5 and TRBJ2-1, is DARVTQTPRHKVTEMGQEVTMRCQPILGHNTVFWYRQTMMQGLELLAYFRNRAPLDDSGMPKDRFSAEMPDATLATLKIQPSEPRDSAVYFCASGLGQGTYNEQFFGPGTRLTVL.

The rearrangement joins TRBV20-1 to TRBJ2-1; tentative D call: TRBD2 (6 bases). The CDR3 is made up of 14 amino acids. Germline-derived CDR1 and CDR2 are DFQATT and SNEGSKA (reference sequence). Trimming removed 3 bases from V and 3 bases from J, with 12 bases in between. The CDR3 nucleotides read TGCAGTGCTAGTAACGGGAGTGGCTACAATGAGCAGTTCTTC. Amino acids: CSASNGSGYNEQFF.

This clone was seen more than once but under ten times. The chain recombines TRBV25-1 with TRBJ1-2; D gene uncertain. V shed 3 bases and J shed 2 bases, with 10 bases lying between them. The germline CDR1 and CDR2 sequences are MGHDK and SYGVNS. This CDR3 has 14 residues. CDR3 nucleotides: TGTGCCAGCAGTGATGTGGGCTTAAACTATGGCTACACCTTC. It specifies CASSDVGLNYGYTF.

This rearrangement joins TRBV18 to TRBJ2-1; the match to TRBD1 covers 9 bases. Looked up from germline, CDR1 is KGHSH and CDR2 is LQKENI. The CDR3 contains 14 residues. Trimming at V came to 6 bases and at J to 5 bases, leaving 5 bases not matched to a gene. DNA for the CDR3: TGTGCCAGCTCCCCCGGGACAGGGAACAATGAGCAGTTCTTC. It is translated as CASSPGTGNNEQFF.

The DNA of the CDR3 is TGCGCCAGCAGCTTGGACAGGTCTTACTATGGCTACACCTTC. This sequence encodes CASSLDRSYYGYTF. The chain joins TRBV5-1 to TRBJ1-2; D is perhaps TRBD1 (5 bases). This CDR3 is 14 amino acids long. Trimming left V 0 bases short and J 3 bases short, with 9 bases between. Germline assignment: CDR1 SGHRS and CDR2 YFSETQ.

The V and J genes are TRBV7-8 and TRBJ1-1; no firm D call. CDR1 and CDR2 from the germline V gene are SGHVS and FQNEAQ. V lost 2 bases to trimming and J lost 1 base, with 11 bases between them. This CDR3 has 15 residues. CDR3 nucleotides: TGTGCCAGCAGCTTATCCCCAGGCCCGAACACTGAAGCTTTCTTT. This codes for CASSLSPGPNTEAFF.

The CDR3 DNA sequence: TGCGCCAGCAGCCAAGATCTCGGCAGGGTAACATGCCAGCCCCAGCATTTT. The encoded protein is CASSQDLGRVTCQPQHF. The chain links TRBV4-1 to TRBJ1-5; D is possibly TRBD1 (5 bases). Trimming pared 0 bases from V and 7 bases from J, leaving 19 bases between. CDR3 length: 17 amino acids. Germline lookup yields CDR1 MGHRA and CDR2 YSYEKL.

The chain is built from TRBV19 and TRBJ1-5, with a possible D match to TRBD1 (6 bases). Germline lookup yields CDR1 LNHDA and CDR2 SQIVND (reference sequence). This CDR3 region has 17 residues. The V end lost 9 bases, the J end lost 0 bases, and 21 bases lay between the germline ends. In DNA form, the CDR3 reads TGTGCCAGCCTACCGAGACAGGCCGCCCATAGCAATCAGCCCCAGCATTTT. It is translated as CASLPRQAAHSNQPQHF. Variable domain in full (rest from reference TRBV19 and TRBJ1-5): DGGITQSPKYLFRKEGQNVTLSCEQNLNHDAMYWYRQDPGQGLRLIYYSQIVNDFQKGDIAEGYSVSREKKESFPLTVTSAQKNPTAFYLCASLPRQAAHSNQPQHFGDGTRLSIL.

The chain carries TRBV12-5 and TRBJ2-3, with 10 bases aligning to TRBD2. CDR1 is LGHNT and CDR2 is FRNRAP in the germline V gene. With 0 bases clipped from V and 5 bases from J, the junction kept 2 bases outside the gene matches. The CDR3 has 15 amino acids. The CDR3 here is CASGLVRLAGDTQYF. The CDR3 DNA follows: TGTGCTAGTGGTTTGGTACGACTAGCGGGAGATACGCAGTATTTT.

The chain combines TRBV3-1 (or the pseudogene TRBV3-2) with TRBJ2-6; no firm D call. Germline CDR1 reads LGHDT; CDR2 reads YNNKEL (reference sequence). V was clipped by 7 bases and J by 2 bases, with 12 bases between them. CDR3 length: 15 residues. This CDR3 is CASTRSLPGANVLTF. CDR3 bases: TGTGCCAGCACCCGAAGCCTTCCTGGGGCCAACGTCCTGACTTTC.

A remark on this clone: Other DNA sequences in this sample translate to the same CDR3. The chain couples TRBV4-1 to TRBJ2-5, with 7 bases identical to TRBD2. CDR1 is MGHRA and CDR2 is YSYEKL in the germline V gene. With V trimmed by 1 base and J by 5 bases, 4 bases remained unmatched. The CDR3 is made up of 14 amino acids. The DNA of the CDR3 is TGCGCCAGCAGCCAAGGCGGGGGTAGGGAGACCCAGTACTTC. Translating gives CASSQGGGRETQYF.

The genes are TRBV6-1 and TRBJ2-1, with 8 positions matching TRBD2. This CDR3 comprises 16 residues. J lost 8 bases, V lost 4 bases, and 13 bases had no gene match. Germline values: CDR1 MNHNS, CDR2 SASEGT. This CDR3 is CASSALGTRSSDEQFF. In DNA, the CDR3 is TGTGCCAGCAGTGCTTTGGGGACTAGGTCCTCCGATGAGCAGTTCTTC.

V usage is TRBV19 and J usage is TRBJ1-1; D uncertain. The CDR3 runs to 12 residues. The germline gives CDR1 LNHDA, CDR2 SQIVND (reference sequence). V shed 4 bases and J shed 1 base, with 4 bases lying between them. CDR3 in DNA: TGTGCCAGTAGTAACAGGAACACTGAAGCTTTCTTT. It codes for CASSNRNTEAFF.

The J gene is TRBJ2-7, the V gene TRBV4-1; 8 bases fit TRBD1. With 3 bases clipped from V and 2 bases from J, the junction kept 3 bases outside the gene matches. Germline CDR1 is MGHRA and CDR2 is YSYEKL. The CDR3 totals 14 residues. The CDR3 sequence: CASSQGQVAYEQYF. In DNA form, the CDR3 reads TGCGCCAGCAGCCAGGGACAGGTTGCCTACGAGCAGTACTTC.

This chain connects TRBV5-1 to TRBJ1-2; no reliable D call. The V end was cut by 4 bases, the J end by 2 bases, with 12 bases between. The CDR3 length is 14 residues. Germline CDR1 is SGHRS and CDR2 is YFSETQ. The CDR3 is CASSPRTGNYGYTF. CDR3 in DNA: TGCGCCAGCAGCCCAAGGACGGGAAACTATGGCTACACCTTC.

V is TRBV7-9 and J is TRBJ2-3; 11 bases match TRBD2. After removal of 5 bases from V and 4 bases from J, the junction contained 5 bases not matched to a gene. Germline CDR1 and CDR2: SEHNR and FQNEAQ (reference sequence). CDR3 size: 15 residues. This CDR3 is CASSDSGGASDTQYF. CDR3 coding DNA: TGTGCCAGCAGCGATAGCGGGGGGGCATCAGATACGCAGTATTTT.

CDR3 loop: CASSPPDTNYGYTF. The CDR3 region has the DNA TGCGCCAGCAGCCCGCCGGACACTAACTATGGCTACACCTTC. This chain uses TRBV4-1 with TRBJ1-2; D might be TRBD1 (5 bases). The CDR3 runs 14 residues. CDR1 and CDR2 from the germline V gene are MGHRA and YSYEKL. The V and J ends lost 4 bases and 0 bases respectively, with 9 bases between them.

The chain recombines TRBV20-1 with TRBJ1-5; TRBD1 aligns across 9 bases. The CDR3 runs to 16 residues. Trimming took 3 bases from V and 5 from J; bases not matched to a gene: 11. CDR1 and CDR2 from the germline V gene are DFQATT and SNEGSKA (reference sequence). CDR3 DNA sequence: TGCAGTGCTAGTTTGGGAAACAGGGGGCTACATCAGCCCCAGCATTTT. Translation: CSASLGNRGLHQPQHF.

The CDR3: CASSLGVDRELFF. The DNA for the CDR3 is TGTGCCAGCAGCTTAGGAGTAGACAGAGAGCTGTTTTTT. The gene calls are TRBV11-3 and TRBJ1-4; a weak D match, TRBD1 (5 bases). The germline V gene has CDR1 SGHNT and CDR2 YENEEA. This CDR3 region has 13 residues. The V gene lost 1 base and the J gene lost 14 bases, with 14 bases spanning the gap.